The TCR beta chain under discussion was sequenced for a study of neurological immune-mediated disorders. The sample holds many counts of this clonotype. As yet, its antigen is unknown. Study-level findings and limits: Private repertoires in all groups were suggested, as expanded clones shared no CDR3 amino acid sequences across subjects.

Germline CDR1 reads SGHRS; CDR2 reads YFSETQ. The CDR3 is 14 amino acids. Trimming cost V 4 bases and J 3 bases; bases outside gene matches: 2. The authors made cDNA by 5'RACE with 10-nucleotide random UMIs. TCRdb itself ran the 5' RACE reads through MiXCR, one entry per CDR3 protein. The sample records approximately 85,000 distinct CDR3 sequences, roughly 13% being singletons. This sample's time point: longitudinal time-point 2. The unsorted libraries originated from 2 million PBMCs kept at -80 C. The chain joins TRBV5-1 to TRBJ2-7, with TRBD2 matching 12 bases. This clonotype was sampled from a female donor with HTLV-1-associated myelopathy (HAM/TSP). The sequencing input was PBMCs. The CDR3: CASSRTSGDYEQYF. Here the CDR3 DNA reads TGCGCCAGCAGCCGGACTAGCGGGGACTACGAGCAGTACTTC.